The clone carrying this T cell receptor beta chain was recorded only once. CDR3 length: 13 amino acids. The trim removed 5 bases at V and 1 base at J, leaving 3 bases unmatched. Germline CDR1 reads GTSNPN; CDR2 reads SVGIG (reference sequence). This record comes from a study of blood T cell repertoires in COVID-19. Whole-study context: Researchers got acute and convalescent COVID-19 samples from the United States, Italy and Spain.

Clones were sequenced by immunoSEQ multiplex PCR, and TCRdb holds only the in-frame ones, with some missing. The profile shows about 160,000 clones, 92% of them singletons. Material for sequencing was peripheral blood. The receptor was derived from a man aged 30 to 39 with COVID-19, enrolled during active disease. V and J are TRBV30 and TRBJ2-7; 9 nucleotides match TRBD1. The CDR3 region is CAWGTGSSYEQYF. The CDR3 DNA reads as TGTGCCTGGGGGACAGGGTCTTCCTACGAGCAGTACTTC. Variable domain in full (rest from reference TRBV30 and TRBJ2-7): SQTIHQWPATLVQPVGSPLSLECTVEGTSNPNLYWYRQAAGRGLQLLFYSVGIGQISSEVPQNLSASRPQDRQFILSSKKLLLSDSGFYLCAWGTGSSYEQYFGPGTRLTVT.